Below, 24 T cell receptor beta chains from the same sample are listed, as sequenced in a study of cytomegalovirus exposure and HLA in healthy donors. Repertoires were generated with immunoSEQ multiplex PCR, while TCRdb's copy carries only in-frame clones and drops some. The table shows 150,000 to 200,000 clones, with about 86% occurring only once. Sequenced: PBMCs. Receptors were obtained from a woman in her thirties in good health and CMV-seronegative.

The rearrangement joins TRBV7-2 to TRBJ1-2; no definite D call. CDR3 length equals 14 residues. Per germline, CDR1 SGHTA and CDR2 FQGNSA. The V end was cut by 5 bases, the J end by 4 bases, with 14 bases between. DNA of the CDR3: TGTGCCAGCAGCCCTTACGAAGAACGCTATGGCTACACCTTC. Its translation: CASSPYEERYGYTF.

The chain employs TRBV19 and TRBJ2-7; D is possibly TRBD2 (6 bases). Per the germline V gene, CDR1 is LNHDA and CDR2 is SQIVND (reference sequence). The CDR3 sequence is 17 residues long. V was pared by 4 bases and J by 2 bases, with 21 bases between. The CDR3 sequence: CASSRDSRGTATYEQYF. As DNA, the CDR3 is TGTGCCAGTAGTAGAGATAGCCGGGGGACGGCGACCTACGAGCAGTACTTC.

This clone was recorded once. CDR3 nucleotide sequence: TGTGCCAGCCGACGGGGTGGCGGCTCCTACAATGAGCAGTTCTTC. Translation gives CASRRGGGSYNEQFF. This chain links TRBV28 with TRBJ2-1, with D possibly being TRBD2 (5 bases). V was cut by 8 bases and J by 0 bases, with 14 bases left in between. The CDR3 contains 15 residues. Germline assignment: CDR1 MDHEN and CDR2 SYDVKM.

The V and J genes are TRBV6-5 and TRBJ2-7, with a tentative D call TRBD1 (6 bases). The V gene's germline CDR1 is MNHEY and CDR2 SVGAGI. V shed 5 bases and J shed 2 bases, with 13 bases lying between them. The CDR3 runs 14 residues. The chain's CDR3 is CASSVTGSAYEQYF. CDR3 sequence (DNA): TGTGCCAGCAGTGTGACAGGTAGTGCCTACGAGCAGTACTTC.

J is TRBJ2-7 and V is TRBV4-1, with a possible D match to TRBD1 (6 bases). CDR3 length: 14 amino acids. The V end was cut by 1 base, the J end by 7 bases, with 14 bases between. CDR1 is MGHRA and CDR2 is YSYEKL in the germline V gene. The CDR3 spells CASSQGDMDREQYF. CDR3 coding DNA: TGCGCCAGCAGCCAAGGGGACATGGATAGGGAGCAGTACTTC.

There are many counts of this clone. The J gene is TRBJ2-7, the V gene TRBV5-1; 8 nucleotides match TRBD1. CDR1 is SGHRS and CDR2 is YFSETQ in the germline V gene. J gave up 5 bases and V 7 bases, and 11 bases lay outside the gene matches. The CDR3 has 14 amino acids. The CDR3 DNA reads TGCGCCAGCGGAATGTACAGGGGGTCAAACGAGCAGTACTTC. It specifies CASGMYRGSNEQYF.

The chain recombines TRBV7-9 with TRBJ1-1, with D possibly matching TRBD1 (5 bases). Germline V gene sequence: CDR1 SEHNR, CDR2 FQNEAQ (reference sequence). The length of the CDR3 is 15 residues. V shed 8 bases and J shed 4 bases, with 20 bases lying between them. CDR3 sequence: CASGSGEAGTTEAFF. For the CDR3, the DNA is TGTGCCAGCGGGTCTGGGGAGGCAGGGACCACTGAAGCTTTCTTT.

The V and J genes are TRBV7-6 and TRBJ2-7, with D perhaps matching TRBD1 (6 bases). The CDR3 runs to 14 residues. V was trimmed by 2 bases and J by 3 bases, leaving 11 bases between them. Germline loops: CDR1 SGHVS, CDR2 FNYEAQ. The CDR3 is CASSLLDRNYEQYF. In nucleotides, the CDR3 is TGTGCCAGCAGCTTACTGGACAGAAACTACGAGCAGTACTTC.

The chain employs TRBV18 and TRBJ2-7, with 7 bases identical to TRBD2. The CDR3 consists of 15 residues. The trim removed 5 bases at V and 2 bases at J, leaving 9 bases unmatched. Germline CDR1 KGHSH, CDR2 LQKENI. This chain's CDR3 is CASSGYSGSPYEQYF. CDR3 nucleotide sequence: TGTGCCAGCTCAGGATATAGCGGGTCTCCCTACGAGCAGTACTTC.

This rearrangement joins TRBV27 to TRBJ2-1, with 9 bases lining up with TRBD2. The CDR3 contains 15 residues. The junction had 9 bases not matched to a gene; V was cut back by 3 bases and J by 9 bases. Per the germline V gene, CDR1 is MNHEY and CDR2 is SMNVEV (reference sequence). CDR3 nucleotides: TGTGCCAGCAGTTTCGGGGCGGGGGGGCCTTTTGAGCAGTTCTTC. Protein sequence: CASSFGAGGPFEQFF.

CDR3 loop: CASTNIDSLPGANVLTF. In DNA, the CDR3 is TGCGCCAGCACCAACATCGACAGCCTCCCTGGGGCCAACGTCCTGACTTTC. The chain joins TRBV23-1 to TRBJ2-6, with a tentative D call TRBD1 (5 bases). TRBV23-1 is an open reading frame whose function is uncertain. Trimming stripped 7 bases from V and 2 bases from J, with 18 bases between. This CDR3 has 17 amino acids.

This chain uses TRBV5-6 with TRBJ2-1, with 8 bases fitting TRBD2. The CDR3 has 15 amino acids. The trim removed 4 bases at V and 4 bases at J, leaving 7 bases unmatched. Germline V CDR1 and CDR2: SGHDT, YYEEEE. The CDR3 loop reads CASSAAGGGYNEQFF. CDR3 DNA sequence: TGTGCCAGCAGCGCCGCTGGCGGGGGGTACAATGAGCAGTTCTTC.

V usage is TRBV4-3 and J usage is TRBJ1-2; TRBD1 aligns across 7 bases. This CDR3 is 13 amino acids long. The germline V gene has CDR1 LGHNA and CDR2 YSLEER. J lost 6 bases, V lost 4 bases, and 5 bases had no gene match. The CDR3 loop is CASSRTDRDGYTF. The DNA of the CDR3 is TGCGCCAGCAGCCGGACCGACAGGGATGGCTACACCTTC.

J is TRBJ2-7 and V is TRBV7-2, with D perhaps TRBD2 (5 bases). Germline V lookup: CDR1 SGHTA, CDR2 FQGNSA. The V and J ends lost 1 base and 11 bases respectively, with 15 bases between them. The CDR3 is made up of 13 amino acids. The CDR3 sequence: CASSLDYRERKYF. The CDR3 DNA reads TGTGCCAGCAGCTTAGATTACCGGGAACGGAAGTACTTC. The full variable domain, its missing parts supplied by reference TRBV7-2 and TRBJ2-7, is GAGVSQSPSNKVTEKGKDVELRCDPISGHTALYWYRQSLGQGLEFLIYFQGNSAPDKSGLPSDRFSAERTGGSVSTLTIQRTQQEDSAVYLCASSLDYRERKYFGPGTRLTVT.

The CDR3 coding sequence is TGTGCCAGCAGCCCTCGGGACGCCGTACGGTTTGGTGAGCAGTTCTTC. Protein: CASSPRDAVRFGEQFF. This chain joins TRBV7-3 and TRBJ2-1; tentatively, D is TRBD1 or TRBD2 (5 bases each). V was cut by 5 bases and J by 9 bases, with 23 bases left in between. This CDR3 spans 16 amino acids. Germline V gives CDR1 SGHTA, CDR2 FQGTGA.

The chain uses TRBV5-6 and TRBJ2-5, with 12 bases aligning to TRBD1. The V gene end was trimmed by 3 bases and the J gene end by 5 bases; junction bases not matched to a gene: 5. Germline V lookup: CDR1 SGHDT, CDR2 YYEEEE. The CDR3 runs to 15 residues. CDR3 amino acids: CASSYGTGGWETQYF. CDR3 bases: TGTGCCAGCAGCTATGGGACAGGGGGCTGGGAGACCCAGTACTTC.

The sample holds a few counts of this clone. The CDR3 region is CASSYSPQKNQPQHF. DNA of the CDR3: TGTGCCAGCAGTTACTCCCCTCAAAAGAATCAGCCCCAGCATTTT. V and J are TRBV6-5 and TRBJ1-5; D is ambiguous. CDR1 is MNHEY, CDR2 SVGAGI, per germline. V lost 0 bases to trimming and J lost 4 bases, with 10 bases between them. CDR3 length equals 15 residues.

The chain joins TRBV25-1 to TRBJ2-1; tentative D call: TRBD1 (6 bases). Germline V lookup: CDR1 MGHDK, CDR2 SYGVNS. The CDR3 spans 14 residues. Trimming took off 6 bases at V and 2 bases at J, with 11 bases between the two ends. The CDR3 reads CASRMTGPYNEQFF. The DNA of the CDR3 is TGTGCCAGCAGAATGACAGGACCCTACAATGAGCAGTTCTTC.

The rearrangement links TRBV5-4 to TRBJ1-1, with 10 bases identical to TRBD1. The CDR3 runs to 14 residues. Trimming at V came to 4 bases and at J to 5 bases, leaving 5 bases not matched to a gene. Per the germline V gene, CDR1 is SGHNT and CDR2 is YYREEE (reference sequence). The CDR3 spells CASSADRGRTEAFF. As DNA, the CDR3 is TGTGCCAGCAGCGCCGACAGGGGGCGAACTGAAGCTTTCTTT. The entire variable domain, with the rest obtained from reference TRBV5-4 and TRBJ1-1, is as follows: ETGVTQSPTHLIKTRGQQVTLRCSSQSGHNTVSWYQQALGQGPQFIFQYYREEENGRGNFPPRFSGLQFPNYSSELNVNALELDDSALYLCASSADRGRTEAFFGQGTRLTVV.

To note about this clone: The sample carries other DNA sequences with the same CDR3. Here the CDR3 DNA reads TGCGCCAGCAGCCAAGATTTCGGAGAAAAACTGTTTTTT. Encoded protein: CASSQDFGEKLFF. The rearrangement uses TRBV4-3 and TRBJ1-4; D gene unclear. Germline V gene data show CDR1 as LGHNA and CDR2 as YSLEER. V dropped 0 bases and J dropped 8 bases, with 7 bases sitting between them. There are 13 residues in the CDR3.

V and J are TRBV27 and TRBJ2-1; D might be TRBD2 (6 bases). Germline V gives CDR1 MNHEY, CDR2 SMNVEV (reference sequence). The V and J ends lost 5 bases and 7 bases respectively, with 18 bases between them. The length of the CDR3 is 15 residues. The CDR3 region has the DNA TGTGCCAGCAGTCTGAGACTAGGTAAAGGGAATGAGCAGTTCTTC. It specifies CASSLRLGKGNEQFF.

The V call is TRBV7-2, the J call TRBJ2-1; 11 nucleotides match TRBD2. The CDR3 loop spans 14 amino acids. Germline V CDR1 and CDR2: SGHTA, FQGNSA. J lost 7 bases, V lost 5 bases, and 4 bases had no gene match. CDR3: CASSRSGGANEQFF. CDR3 nucleotides: TGTGCCAGCAGCCGTAGCGGGGGGGCTAATGAGCAGTTCTTC.

This sequence joins TRBV15 and TRBJ1-4; the match to TRBD1 covers 7 bases. CDR3 length equals 15 residues. The germline V gene has CDR1 LNHNV and CDR2 YYDKDF (reference sequence). With V trimmed by 5 bases and J by 8 bases, 11 bases remained unmatched. CDR3 bases: TGTGCCACCAGCCGAATGACAGGGTCGTGGGAAAAACTGTTTTTT. Translation gives CATSRMTGSWEKLFF.

This clone was recorded only once. The CDR3 sequence is CASSFLGYTDTQYF. DNA of the CDR3: TGTGCCAGCAGTTTTCTTGGGTACACAGATACGCAGTATTTT. This chain joins TRBV28 and TRBJ2-3; no firm D call. Germline loops: CDR1 MDHEN, CDR2 SYDVKM. V shed 3 bases and J shed 2 bases, with 9 bases lying between them. The CDR3 totals 14 residues. Using reference TRBV28 and TRBJ2-3 for the parts outside the CDR3, the full variable domain is DVKVTQSSRYLVKRTGEKVFLECVQDMDHENMFWYRQDPGLGLRLIYFSYDVKMKEKGDIPEGYSVSREKKERFSLILESASTNQTSMYLCASSFLGYTDTQYFGPGTRLTVL.